These 9 T cell receptor beta chains share one sample of origin, sequenced in a study of PD-1 blockade in classical Hodgkin lymphoma. Here immunoSEQ multiplex PCR was the method, and the copy in TCRdb shows in-frame clones only, minus some. The data contain some 86,000 clones, 75% to 95% of them singletons. Specified time point: cycle 4 day 1 (C4D1), after less than 7 weeks of nivolumab. After autologous stem cell transplantation all patients relapsed, and prior brentuximab vedotin exposure differed between cohorts. This specimen consisted of peripheral blood mononuclear cells (PBMCs), obtained before the fourth cycle of nivolumab. All receptors derive from a human donor with classical Hodgkin lymphoma.

This clone was observed once. This chain joins TRBV14 and TRBJ2-7; D uncertain. The CDR3 loop spans 17 amino acids. Germline V gene sequence: CDR1 SGHDN, CDR2 FVKESK. V gave up 0 bases and J gave up 3 bases, with 18 bases separating them. CDR3 sequence reads: CASSQDPLTHLLYEQYF. Here the CDR3 DNA reads TGTGCCAGCAGCCAAGATCCTTTGACACATCTCCTCTACGAGCAGTACTTC.

There are a few counts of this clone. The rearrangement links TRBV4-2 to TRBJ1-2; no clear D. CDR3 length equals 16 residues. Germline CDR1 and CDR2: LGHNA and YNFKEQ. V lost 4 bases to trimming and J lost 0 bases, with 15 bases between them. The CDR3: CASSPIRGVANYGYTF. The CDR3 DNA follows: TGTGCCAGCAGCCCTATTCGAGGAGTAGCTAACTATGGCTACACCTTC.

A few counts support this clone. The chain recombines TRBV28 with TRBJ1-6, with unresolved D. This CDR3 has 12 residues. V was trimmed by 3 bases and J by 5 bases, leaving 2 bases between them. CDR1 is MDHEN, CDR2 SYDVKM, per germline. The CDR3 coding sequence is TGTGCCAGCAGTTTTGATAATTCACCCCTCCACTTT. Amino acid sequence: CASSFDNSPLHF.

This clone turned up a few times. V is TRBV2 and J is TRBJ1-6, with D maybe TRBD1 (5 bases). Germline lookup yields CDR1 SNHLY and CDR2 FYNNEI. This CDR3 is built from 12 residues. The ends were cut back, 7 bases at V and 7 bases at J, with 8 bases in the middle. CDR3: CASIRDNSPLHF. CDR3 nucleotides: TGTGCCAGCATAAGGGACAATTCACCCCTCCACTTT.

The chain carries TRBV6-5 and TRBJ2-6; D perhaps matches TRBD1 (6 bases). The CDR3 is 15 residues long. The germline CDR1 and CDR2 sequences are MNHEY and SVGAGI. Trimming cost V 6 bases and J 4 bases, with 13 bases left between them. Here the CDR3 reads CASSFGTTGANVLTF. In DNA, the CDR3 is TGTGCCAGCAGCTTCGGGACAACCGGGGCCAACGTCCTGACTTTC.

This clone was counted a few times. The chain uses TRBV28 and TRBJ1-1, with 7 bases identical to TRBD1. V shed 5 bases, J shed 5 bases, and the junction held 11 bases outside the gene matches. CDR3 size: 15 residues. CDR1 and CDR2 from the germline V gene are MDHEN and SYDVKM. CDR3 nucleotides: TGTGCCAGCAGTCCCTGGGGGGGCAGGGGGACTGAAGCTTTCTTT. Translation gives CASSPWGGRGTEAFF.

This chain joins TRBV6-1 and TRBJ1-5, with 8 bases lining up with TRBD1. Germline V gene sequence: CDR1 MNHNS, CDR2 SASEGT. V was pared by 8 bases and J by 7 bases, with 13 bases of the junction left unmatched. The CDR3 length is 15 residues. The CDR3 coding sequence is TGTGCCAGCTCCGGGACAGGTGCCTCTGGGCAGCCCCAGCATTTT. Protein sequence: CASSGTGASGQPQHF.

The chain couples TRBV18 to TRBJ1-1; 8 nucleotides match TRBD1. The germline V gene has CDR1 KGHSH and CDR2 LQKENI. CDR3 length: 13 residues. The V and J ends lost 6 bases and 6 bases, in that order; junction bases with no gene match: 6. CDR3 DNA sequence: TGTGCCAGCTCCCGACAGGGGAAGGCTGAAGCTTTCTTT. Translating it yields CASSRQGKAEAFF.

This rearrangement joins TRBV19 to TRBJ2-1; possible D gene TRBD2, 6 bases. Germline V gene sequence: CDR1 LNHDA, CDR2 SQIVND (reference sequence). V dropped 4 bases and J dropped 1 base, with 17 bases sitting between them. This CDR3 has 17 amino acids. DNA for the CDR3: TGTGCCAGTAGTAAGGTCGGGGGAACGGGATCCTACAATGAGCAGTTCTTC. Protein product: CASSKVGGTGSYNEQFF.